The source of this T cell receptor beta chain is a study of Graves' ophthalmopathy and Graves' hyperthyroidism (dated by TCRdb to 2017 to 2018). Regarding the complete study: Peripheral blood samples were taken at the time of initial diagnosis, before any treatment was given. Following sampling, methimazole starting at 30 mg daily was administered to hyperthyroidism patients, and high-dose intravenous methylprednisolone was administered to ophthalmopathy patients. In more than five hyperthyroidism patients, the T-cell repertoires found in thyroid tissue were compared with those found in blood. TCR beta repertoire signatures were used to distinguish Graves' ophthalmopathy from Graves' hyperthyroidism and to predict progression to ophthalmopathy. An independent validation cohort comprised 18 to 20 hyperthyroidism patients and 15 to 17 patients who later progressed from hyperthyroidism to ophthalmopathy. In total, under 150 blood samples were TCR-sequenced: 43 ophthalmopathy, some 75 hyperthyroidism and about 17 hyperthyroidism-to-ophthalmopathy patients. To explore V-J signatures distinguishing ophthalmopathy from hyperthyroidism, a discovery set of about a hundred patients (roughly 45 ophthalmopathy, 55 to 60 stable hyperthyroidism) was enrolled.

The ophthalmopathy patients had moderately to severely active disease, with a Clinical Activity Score of 3 or higher, a NOSPECS grade of 4 or higher, and a disease duration of less than 3 months. Patients were excluded if they had other autoimmune diseases, uncontrolled infections, pregnancy or lactation. Clinical symptoms, serum thyroxine, TRAb, thyroid ultrasound and orbital computed tomography formed the basis of the diagnosis. PBMCs were isolated from 10 ml of fresh peripheral blood by Ficoll-Paque density gradient centrifugation. Trizol reagent was used to extract the total RNA, and its quality was then checked on an Agilent 2100 Bioanalyzer. TCR beta CDR3 regions were amplified from RNA transcripts for repertoire sequencing. HTBI primers and the Qiagen OneStep RT-PCR kit were used in a first-round RT-PCR, which was followed by a second-round multiplex PCR, size selection and purification. The libraries underwent paired-end sequencing with 100 bp reads on an Illumina HiSeq2000. The original methods were these. Reads were processed with SOAPnuke, discarding reads with adapters, uncalled bases, mean Phred below 15, or no exact constant-primer or identifier match. COPE v1.2.5 was used to merge the high-quality paired reads. Unique nucleotide sequences were defined as clonotypes and aligned to IMGT TRB V, D and J references using MiTCR v1.1. The analysis was limited to V-J combinations with a frequency above 0.0001, which together covered over 99% of the repertoires. For each V-J combination, a TCR clonal expansion and chaos score was defined as F50 clonal expansion divided by the chaos observed in the TCRdist matrix. Features were reduced by Welch's t-statistics and random forest to more than 10 V-J combinations, which fed a naive Bayes classifier. The Morisita-Horn index was used to measure how similar the thyroid and blood repertoires were. The public reads were run again by TCRdb, first through fastp at Q25 and then through MiXCR, and only productive beta chains were kept. Rows are unified per CDR3 protein, each entry keeping the most common DNA and genes. V and J calls and clone size were set by TCRdb, not the authors. For this sample the table gives 740,000 or so distinct CDR3 sequences, of which around 40% were detected only once. The top ten clonotypes cover roughly 45% of the sample.

Trimming removed 11 bases from V and 6 bases from J, leaving 19 bases between the germline ends. CDR1 is given as KGHDR and CDR2 as SFDVKD, both from the germline V gene. The CDR3 covers 14 residues, taking in both the cysteine and the phenylalanine. The only DNA kept is the CDR3, 42 bases in frame from the first base. Of note for this clonotype: Which antigen it targets is not known. Per-nucleotide qualities are absent, and no much larger clonotype sits a single base away.

Paper-wide results and their limitations: In cross-validation, the 13-signature model distinguished ophthalmopathy from stable hyperthyroidism with nearly 90% sensitivity and approximately 81% specificity, while in the test set the corresponding values were roughly 80% and 75%. In validation, the model predicted ophthalmopathy progression with about 70% sensitivity and roughly 72% specificity; fewer than 15 predicted patients were CT-confirmed with GO in a median of about 6.1 months. Most of the expanded thyroid clonotypes with a frequency above 0.001 were also detected in blood, and it was suggested that the thyroid immune response may be reflected by blood repertoires. No statistical method was used to predetermine the sample size, and group allocation was not hidden from the investigators.

The chain uses TRBV24-1 and TRBJ1-5; TRBD1 is a possible D gene, resting on 5 matching bases. The sample was peripheral blood. This clonotype was sampled from an adult man with Graves' ophthalmopathy. The CDR3 in this case is CASTGSRGTQPQHF. The DNA reads as follows: TGTGCCAGCACAGGCAGTAGGGGAACTCAGCCCCAGCATTTT.